A single TCR beta chain is shown here with its context. This entry belongs to a study of blood T cell repertoires in COVID-19. Study at large: Sites across the United States, Italy and Spain contributed samples from acute and convalescent COVID-19. Sources were T cells, B-cell-depleted T cells, or PBMCs; the material itself was cDNA or gDNA.

The method was immunoSEQ multiplex PCR; TCRdb's version includes in-frame clones alone and lacks a portion of them. The table has around 53,000 clones, about 86% seen once. Enrollment of patients from Seattle took place during active infection, with longitudinal follow-up. Germline-derived CDR1 and CDR2 are SEHNR and FQNEAQ (reference sequence). V shed 1 base and J 2 bases; nucleotides not matched to a gene: 4. CDR3 length equals 15 residues. The V and J genes are TRBV7-9 and TRBJ2-7; 8 positions agree with TRBD2. Sequenced input: peripheral blood. This clonotype was sampled from a woman aged 55 to 70 with COVID-19, enrolled during active disease. Here the CDR3 reads CASSLVGAGAYEQYF. The CDR3 nucleotides are TGTGCCAGCAGCTTAGTTGGAGCGGGAGCCTACGAGCAGTACTTC.